A single TCR beta chain is shown here with its context. Its antigen remains unknown. These data originate in a study of CD8 T cells in Susac syndrome. About 0.5 to 1 ug RNA was reverse transcribed with random hexamers. Each CDR3 protein is one row after TCRdb ran MiXCR on the immunoSEQ multiplex PCR reads. The table records tens of thousands of distinct CDR3 sequences, 85% to 95% of them present only once. Study results and limitations: Clonal expansion of Susac CD8+ cells peaked in TEMRA cells, and it also peaked in active patients.

Germline CDR1 MDHEN, CDR2 SYDVKM. CDR3 length: 15 amino acids. V lost 3 bases and J lost 1; bases outside the gene matches: 3. Sequenced sample: CD8+ T cells from PBMCs. The chain uses TRBV28 and TRBJ2-3, with 8 bases that match TRBD2. The TCR comes from a human donor with Susac syndrome. The CDR3 bases are TGTGCCAGCAGTTTTACGCGGGAGGGCACAGATACGCAGTATTTT. Translating it yields CASSFTREGTDTQYF.